This T cell receptor (beta chain) appears in the sequencing data of a study of STAT5B mutations in CD4+ large granular lymphocyte leukemia. Study-level information: Among healthy controls, a particular HLA allele went with more CDR3 'QG' motifs. Broader study findings: TRBV06-family usage was enriched in top patient clones (8/27) versus controls (2/35).

The repertoire was sequenced with immunoSEQ multiplex PCR; TCRdb's copy has only in-frame clones and lacks some. The sample has approximately 31,000 clones; around 70% are singletons. Comments on this clone: Its antigen remains unidentified.

Germline V gene data show CDR1 as MDHEN and CDR2 as SYDVKM. V lost 3 bases, J lost 5 bases, and 7 bases lay in between. This CDR3 spans 12 amino acids. The chain is built from TRBV28 and TRBJ2-5; D remains unclear. The sequence came from a human donor in good health. Specimen: CD4+ T cells from blood buffy coats. In DNA form, the CDR3 reads TGTGCCAGCAGTTTCCGGCGGGAGACCCAGTACTTC. This sequence encodes CASSFRRETQYF.